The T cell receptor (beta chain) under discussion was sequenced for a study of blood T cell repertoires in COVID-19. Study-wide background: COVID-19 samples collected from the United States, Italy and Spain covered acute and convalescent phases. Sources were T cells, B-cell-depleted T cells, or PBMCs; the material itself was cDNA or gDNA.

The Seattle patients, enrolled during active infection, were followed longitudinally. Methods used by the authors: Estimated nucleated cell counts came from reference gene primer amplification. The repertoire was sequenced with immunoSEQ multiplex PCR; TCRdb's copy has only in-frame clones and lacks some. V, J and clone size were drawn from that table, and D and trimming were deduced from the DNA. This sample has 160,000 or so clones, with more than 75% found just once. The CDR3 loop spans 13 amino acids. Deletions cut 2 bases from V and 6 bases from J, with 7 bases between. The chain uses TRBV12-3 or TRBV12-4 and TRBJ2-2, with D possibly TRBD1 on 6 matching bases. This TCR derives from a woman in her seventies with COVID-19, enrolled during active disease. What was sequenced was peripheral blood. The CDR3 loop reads CASSLSGAGELFF. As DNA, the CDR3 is TGTGCCAGCAGTTTATCAGGGGCCGGGGAGCTGTTTTTT.